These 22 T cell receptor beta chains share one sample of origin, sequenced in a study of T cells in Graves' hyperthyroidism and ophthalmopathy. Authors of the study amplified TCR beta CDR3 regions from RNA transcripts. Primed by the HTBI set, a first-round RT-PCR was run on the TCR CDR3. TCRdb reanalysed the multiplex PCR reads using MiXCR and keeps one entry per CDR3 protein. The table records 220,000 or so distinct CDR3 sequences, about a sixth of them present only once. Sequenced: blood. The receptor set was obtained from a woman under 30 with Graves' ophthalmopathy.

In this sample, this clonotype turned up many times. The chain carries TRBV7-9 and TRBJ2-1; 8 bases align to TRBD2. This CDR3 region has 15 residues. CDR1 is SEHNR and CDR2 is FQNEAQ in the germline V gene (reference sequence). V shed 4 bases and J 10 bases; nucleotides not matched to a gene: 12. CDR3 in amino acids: CASSSSRGGSEEQFF. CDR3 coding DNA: TGTGCCAGCAGCTCCAGCCGGGGGGGCTCAGAGGAGCAGTTCTTC.

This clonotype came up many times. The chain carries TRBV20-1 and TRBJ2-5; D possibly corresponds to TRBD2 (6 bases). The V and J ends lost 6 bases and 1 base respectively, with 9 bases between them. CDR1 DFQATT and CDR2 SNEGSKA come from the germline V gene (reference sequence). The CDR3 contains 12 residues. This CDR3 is CSARTTQETQYF. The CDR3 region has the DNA TGCAGTGCAAGGACTACCCAAGAGACCCAGTACTTC.

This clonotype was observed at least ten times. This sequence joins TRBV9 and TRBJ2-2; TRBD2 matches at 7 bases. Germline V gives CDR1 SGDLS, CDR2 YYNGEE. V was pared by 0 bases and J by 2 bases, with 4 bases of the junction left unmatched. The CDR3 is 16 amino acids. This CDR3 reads CASSVGLAANTGELFF. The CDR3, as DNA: TGTGCCAGCAGCGTAGGCCTAGCGGCCAACACCGGGGAGCTGTTTTTT.

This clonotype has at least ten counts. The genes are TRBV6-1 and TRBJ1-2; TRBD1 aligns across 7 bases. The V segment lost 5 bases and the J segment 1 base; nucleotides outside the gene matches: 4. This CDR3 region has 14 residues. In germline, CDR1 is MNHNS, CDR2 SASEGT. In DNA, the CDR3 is TGTGCCAGCAGTAGACAGGGATTTAACTATGGCTACACCTTC. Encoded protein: CASSRQGFNYGYTF.

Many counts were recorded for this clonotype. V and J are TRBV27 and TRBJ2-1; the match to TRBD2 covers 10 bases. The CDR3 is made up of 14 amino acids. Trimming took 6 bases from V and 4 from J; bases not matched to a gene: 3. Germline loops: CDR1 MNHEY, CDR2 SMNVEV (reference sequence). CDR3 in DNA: TGTGCCAGCAGAAGCGGGGGGGGTTACAATGAGCAGTTCTTC. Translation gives CASRSGGGYNEQFF.

The CDR3: CASSAWTGGNYGYTF. The CDR3 DNA sequence: TGTGCCAGTAGTGCTTGGACAGGGGGCAACTATGGCTACACCTTC. The V call is TRBV19, the J call TRBJ1-2; 11 bases fit TRBD1. The length of the CDR3 is 15 residues. Trimming cost V 5 bases and J 2 bases; bases outside gene matches: 4. Germline values: CDR1 LNHDA, CDR2 SQIVND (reference sequence).

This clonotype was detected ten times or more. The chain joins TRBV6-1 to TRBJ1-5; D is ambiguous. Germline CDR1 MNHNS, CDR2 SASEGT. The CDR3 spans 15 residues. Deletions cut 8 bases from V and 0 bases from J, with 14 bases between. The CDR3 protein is CASHLGIYSNQPQHF. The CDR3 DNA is TGTGCCAGCCACCTTGGGATCTATAGCAATCAGCCCCAGCATTTT.

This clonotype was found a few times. This CDR3 is CASSQAPGPLSTDTQYF. In nucleotides, the CDR3 is TGTGCCAGCAGCCAAGCCCCTGGCCCATTAAGCACAGATACGCAGTATTTT. J is TRBJ2-3 and V is TRBV3-1; D not resolved. From germline, CDR1 is LGHDT and CDR2 YNNKEL (reference sequence). The CDR3 spans 17 residues. V was trimmed by 1 base and J by 0 bases, leaving 14 bases between them.

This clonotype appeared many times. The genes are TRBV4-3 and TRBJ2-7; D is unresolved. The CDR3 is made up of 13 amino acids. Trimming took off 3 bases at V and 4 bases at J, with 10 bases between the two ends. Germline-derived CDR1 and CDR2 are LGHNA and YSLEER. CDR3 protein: CASSQEQDYEQYF. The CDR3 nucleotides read TGCGCCAGCAGCCAGGAACAAGATTACGAGCAGTACTTC.

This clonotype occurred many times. The CDR3 sequence is CAISVREKPPTSRDSYGTQYF. The CDR3 DNA reads TGTGCCATCAGTGTAAGGGAGAAGCCCCCGACCTCCCGGGACTCGTACGGTACGCAGTATTTT. The V gene is TRBV10-3, the J gene TRBJ2-3; D is perhaps TRBD2 (6 bases). Trimming took off 4 bases at V and 8 bases at J, with 37 bases between the two ends. The CDR3 consists of 21 residues. The germline V gene encodes CDR1 ENHRY and CDR2 SYGVKD.

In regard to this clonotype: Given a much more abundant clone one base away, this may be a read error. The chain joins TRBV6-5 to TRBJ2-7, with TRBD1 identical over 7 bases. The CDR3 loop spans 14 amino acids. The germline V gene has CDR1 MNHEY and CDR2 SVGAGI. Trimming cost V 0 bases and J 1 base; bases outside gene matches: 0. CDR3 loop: CASSYSQGSYEQYF. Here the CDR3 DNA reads TGTGCCAGCAGTTACTCACAGGGGTCCTACGAGCAGTACTTC.

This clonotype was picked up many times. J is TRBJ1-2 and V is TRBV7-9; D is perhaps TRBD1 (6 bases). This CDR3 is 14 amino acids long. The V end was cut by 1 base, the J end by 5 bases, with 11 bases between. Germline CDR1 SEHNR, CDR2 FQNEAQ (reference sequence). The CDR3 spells CASSLGGQGYGYTF. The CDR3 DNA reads TGTGCCAGCAGCTTAGGGGGGCAGGGATATGGCTACACCTTC.

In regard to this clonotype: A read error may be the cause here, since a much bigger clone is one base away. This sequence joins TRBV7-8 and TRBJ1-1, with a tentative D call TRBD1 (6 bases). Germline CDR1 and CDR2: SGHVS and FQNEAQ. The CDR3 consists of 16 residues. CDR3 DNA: TGTGCCAGCAGCTCTTACAGGGCCCCTATGAACACTGAAGCTCTCTTT. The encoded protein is CASSSYRAPMNTEALF.

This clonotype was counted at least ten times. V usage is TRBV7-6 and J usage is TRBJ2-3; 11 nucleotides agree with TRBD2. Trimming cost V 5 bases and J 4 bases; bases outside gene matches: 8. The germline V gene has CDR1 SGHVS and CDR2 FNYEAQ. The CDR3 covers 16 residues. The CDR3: CASSSSGRAFSDTQYF. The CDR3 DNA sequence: TGTGCCAGCAGCAGTAGCGGGAGGGCCTTTTCAGATACGCAGTATTTT.

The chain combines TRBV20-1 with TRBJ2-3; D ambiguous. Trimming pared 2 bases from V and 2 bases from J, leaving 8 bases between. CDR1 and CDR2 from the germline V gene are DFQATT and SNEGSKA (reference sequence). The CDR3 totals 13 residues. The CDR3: CSARIQLTDTQYF. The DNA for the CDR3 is TGCAGTGCTAGAATACAGCTCACAGATACGCAGTATTTT.

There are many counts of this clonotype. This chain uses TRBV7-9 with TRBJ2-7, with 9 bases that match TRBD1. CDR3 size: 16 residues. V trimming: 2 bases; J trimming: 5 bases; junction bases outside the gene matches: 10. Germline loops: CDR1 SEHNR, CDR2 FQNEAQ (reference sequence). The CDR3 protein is CASSLPGTGYVDEQYF. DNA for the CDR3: TGTGCCAGCAGCTTACCCGGGACAGGGTACGTCGACGAGCAGTACTTC.

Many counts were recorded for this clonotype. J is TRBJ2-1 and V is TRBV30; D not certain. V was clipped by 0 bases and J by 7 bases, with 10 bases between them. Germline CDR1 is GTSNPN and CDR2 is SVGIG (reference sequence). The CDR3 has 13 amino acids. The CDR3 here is CAWSVSLPNEQFF. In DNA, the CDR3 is TGTGCCTGGAGTGTAAGTCTCCCTAATGAGCAGTTCTTC.

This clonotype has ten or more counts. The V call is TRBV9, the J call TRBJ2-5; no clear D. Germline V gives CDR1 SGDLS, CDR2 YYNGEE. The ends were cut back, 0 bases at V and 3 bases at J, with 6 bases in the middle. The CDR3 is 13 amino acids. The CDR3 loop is CASSVAIKETQYF. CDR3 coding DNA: TGTGCCAGCAGCGTAGCTATTAAAGAGACCCAGTACTTC.

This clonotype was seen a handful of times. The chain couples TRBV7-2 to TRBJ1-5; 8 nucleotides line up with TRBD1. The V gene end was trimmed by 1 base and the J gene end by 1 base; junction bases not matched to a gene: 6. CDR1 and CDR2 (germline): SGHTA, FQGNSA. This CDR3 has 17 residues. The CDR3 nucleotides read TGTGCCAGCAGCTTAGAGTGGACAGGGAGAAGCAATCAGCCCCAGCATTTT. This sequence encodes CASSLEWTGRSNQPQHF. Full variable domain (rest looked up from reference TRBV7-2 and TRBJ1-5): GAGVSQSPSNKVTEKGKDVELRCDPISGHTALYWYRQSLGQGLEFLIYFQGNSAPDKSGLPSDRFSAERTGGSVSTLTIQRTQQEDSAVYLCASSLEWTGRSNQPQHFGDGTRLSIL.

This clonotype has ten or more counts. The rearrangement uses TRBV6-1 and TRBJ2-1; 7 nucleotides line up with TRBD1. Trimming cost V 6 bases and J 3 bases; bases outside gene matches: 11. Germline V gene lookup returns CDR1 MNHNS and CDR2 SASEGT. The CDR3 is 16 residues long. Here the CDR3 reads CASRKDMTGIYNEQFF. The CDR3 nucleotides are TGTGCCAGCAGGAAAGACATGACAGGGATCTACAATGAGCAGTTCTTC.

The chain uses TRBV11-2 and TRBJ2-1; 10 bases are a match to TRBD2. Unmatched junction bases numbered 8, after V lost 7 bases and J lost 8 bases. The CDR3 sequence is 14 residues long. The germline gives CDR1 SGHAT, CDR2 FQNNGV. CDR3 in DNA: TGTGCCAGCACCCCCAGCGGGGGGGCAGATGAGCAGTTCTTC. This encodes CASTPSGGADEQFF.

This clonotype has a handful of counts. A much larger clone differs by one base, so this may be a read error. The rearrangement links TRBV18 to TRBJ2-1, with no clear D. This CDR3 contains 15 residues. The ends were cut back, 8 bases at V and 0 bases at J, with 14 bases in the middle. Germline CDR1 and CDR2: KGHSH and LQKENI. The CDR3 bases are TGTGCCAGCCCCCCTGGGCCAGGCTCCTACAATGAGCAGTTCTTC. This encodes CASPPGPGSYNEQFF.